Below, 20 T cell receptor beta chains from the same sample are listed, as sequenced in a study of blood T cell repertoires in COVID-19. Only in-frame clones appear in the TCRdb table, and some are missing; sequencing was by immunoSEQ multiplex PCR. The table has approximately 96,000 clones, about 95% seen once. Sequencing was performed on peripheral blood. These receptors originate from a human donor with active COVID-19. The donor label of this sample is uncertain.

This chain connects TRBV11-2 to TRBJ1-2; TRBD1 aligns across 8 bases. Germline CDR1 is SGHAT and CDR2 is FQNNGV. J was trimmed by 2 bases and V by 5 bases; bases with no gene match: 4. The CDR3 length is 14 residues. CDR3 sequence reads: CASSPGQGNYGYTF. The CDR3 DNA is TGTGCCAGCAGCCCTGGACAGGGAAACTATGGCTACACCTTC.

J is TRBJ1-2 and V is TRBV11-2, with D hard to call. Per the germline V gene, CDR1 is SGHAT and CDR2 is FQNNGV. The CDR3 runs 13 residues. V lost 4 bases and J 8 bases, leaving 14 bases between the germline ends. The DNA of the CDR3 is TGTGCCAGCAGCTCGACTGCCCCGGGGGGCTACACCTTC. It specifies CASSSTAPGGYTF.

This clone appeared once. The chain carries TRBV2 and TRBJ1-1; 10 bases map to TRBD1. The germline V gene encodes CDR1 SNHLY and CDR2 FYNNEI. This CDR3 comprises 13 residues. The trim removed 2 bases at V and 7 bases at J, leaving 1 base unmatched. CDR3 sequence reads: CASSERTGGEAFF. The DNA for the CDR3 is TGTGCCAGCAGTGAAAGGACAGGGGGTGAAGCTTTCTTT.

DNA of the CDR3: TGTGCCAGCAGTGATCAAGGACTCAATCAGCCCCAGCATTTT. Translated, it gives CASSDQGLNQPQHF. The rearrangement links TRBV25-1 to TRBJ1-5; D unclear. The germline V gene has CDR1 MGHDK and CDR2 SYGVNS. Trimming took 3 bases from V and 3 from J, leaving 9 bases between them. This CDR3 has 14 amino acids.

The rearrangement joins TRBV7-9 to TRBJ1-6, with 7 bases matching TRBD1. Germline V CDR1 and CDR2: SEHNR, FQNEAQ (reference sequence). Trimming cost V 1 base and J 7 bases; bases outside gene matches: 4. CDR3 length equals 15 residues. The CDR3 sequence: CASSLEGAKNSPLHF. Here the CDR3 DNA reads TGTGCCAGCAGCTTAGAGGGGGCTAAAAATTCACCCCTCCACTTT.

This clone was found once. The rearrangement links TRBV3-1 (or the pseudogene TRBV3-2) to TRBJ2-1, with D maybe TRBD1 (5 bases). CDR1 and CDR2 from the germline V gene are LGHDT and YNNKEL (reference sequence). The CDR3 contains 13 residues. Between the trimmed V and J ends, which lost 3 bases and 14 bases, there was a span of 17 bases. The CDR3, as DNA: TGTGCCAGCAGCCATCTAGGTAGGGGAAGGGAGTTCTTC. It codes for CASSHLGRGREFF.

This CDR3 is CASSSYRQGHNSPLHF. DNA for the CDR3: TGTGCCAGCAGCTCATACCGACAGGGCCATAATTCACCCCTCCACTTT. The chain links TRBV7-2 to TRBJ1-6, with TRBD1 matching over 7 bases. The CDR3 is 16 amino acids. Trimming took 4 bases from V and 5 from J; bases not matched to a gene: 8. Germline assignment: CDR1 SGHTA and CDR2 FQGNSA. The whole variable domain, remainder taken from reference TRBV7-2 and TRBJ1-6, is GAGVSQSPSNKVTEKGKDVELRCDPISGHTALYWYRQSLGQGLEFLIYFQGNSAPDKSGLPSDRFSAERTGGSVSTLTIQRTQQEDSAVYLCASSSYRQGHNSPLHFGNGTRLTVT.

The chain uses TRBV27 and TRBJ1-2; 10 bases are a match to TRBD1. Trimming cost V 6 bases and J 2 bases; bases outside gene matches: 9. Germline CDR1 is MNHEY and CDR2 is SMNVEV (reference sequence). This CDR3 has 16 amino acids. As DNA, the CDR3 is TGTGCCAGCAGCCGGGACAGGGGAATAACCAACTATGGCTACACCTTC. This sequence encodes CASSRDRGITNYGYTF.

The CDR3 reads CASSPWREGFYEQYF. Written as DNA, the CDR3 is TGTGCCAGCAGCCCCTGGCGGGAGGGATTCTACGAGCAGTACTTC. The chain carries TRBV9 and TRBJ2-7, with 9 bases matching TRBD2. Germline V gene lookup returns CDR1 SGDLS and CDR2 YYNGEE. The CDR3 is 15 residues long. The trim removed 4 bases at V and 3 bases at J, leaving 8 bases unmatched. Together with reference TRBV9 and TRBJ2-7, the CDR3 gives the full variable domain: DSGVTQTPKHLITATGQRVTLRCSPRSGDLSVYWYQQSLDQGLQFLIQYYNGEERAKGNILERFSAQQFPDLHSELNLSSLELGDSALYFCASSPWREGFYEQYFGPGTRLTVT.

This rearrangement joins TRBV19 to TRBJ2-1, with TRBD2 matching 8 bases. CDR3 length: 15 amino acids. The germline CDR1 and CDR2 sequences are LNHDA and SQIVND (reference sequence). Unmatched junction bases numbered 8, after V lost 0 bases and J lost 10 bases. The CDR3, as DNA: TGTGCCAGTAGTATAGATCGGACTAGCTGGTCGGAGCAGTTCTTC. Translated, it gives CASSIDRTSWSEQFF.

The chain has TRBV19 and TRBJ1-5; D gene unclear. Trimming cost V 5 bases and J 0 bases, with 20 bases left between them. Germline V gene lookup returns CDR1 LNHDA and CDR2 SQIVND (reference sequence). This CDR3 spans 18 amino acids. The CDR3 reads CASSRGQLRLDSNQPQHF. Written as DNA, the CDR3 is TGTGCCAGTAGTCGAGGGCAGCTTAGACTAGATAGCAATCAGCCCCAGCATTTT.

The J gene is TRBJ2-1, the V gene TRBV9; TRBD2 matches at 13 bases. CDR1 is SGDLS, CDR2 YYNGEE, per germline. With 4 bases clipped from V and 6 bases from J, the junction kept 4 bases outside the gene matches. The CDR3 has 15 amino acids. CDR3 region: CASSFGTSGVNEQFF. The CDR3 bases are TGTGCCAGCAGCTTCGGGACTAGCGGGGTCAATGAGCAGTTCTTC.

This chain connects TRBV9 to TRBJ2-7; a weak D match, TRBD1 (6 bases). The CDR3 consists of 14 residues. Per germline, CDR1 SGDLS and CDR2 YYNGEE. Trimming shortened V by 3 bases and J by 3 bases, and 13 bases separated the two germline ends. CDR3 bases: TGTGCCAGCAGCGCCGGGGACACCCGCTACGAGCAGTACTTC. This gives the protein CASSAGDTRYEQYF. Looking up the rest from reference TRBV9 and TRBJ2-7 gives the full variable domain: DSGVTQTPKHLITATGQRVTLRCSPRSGDLSVYWYQQSLDQGLQFLIQYYNGEERAKGNILERFSAQQFPDLHSELNLSSLELGDSALYFCASSAGDTRYEQYFGPGTRLTVT.

This sequence joins TRBV5-1 and TRBJ2-1; 7 bases align to TRBD2. Germline V lookup: CDR1 SGHRS, CDR2 YFSETQ. The ends lost 6 bases at V and 1 base at J; junction bases unmatched: 7. This CDR3 has 15 amino acids. CDR3 in DNA: TGCGCCAGCAACGCCTGGGGGGGATCCTACAATGAGCAGTTCTTC. Translating gives CASNAWGGSYNEQFF.

The genes are TRBV10-3 and TRBJ2-7, with 7 bases identical to TRBD1. Germline CDR1 ENHRY, CDR2 SYGVKD. V shed 4 bases, J shed 4 bases, and the junction held 7 bases outside the gene matches. The CDR3 length is 14 residues. DNA for the CDR3: TGTGCCATCAGTGTCTCTGACAGGGTTTACGAGCAGTACTTC. Encoded protein: CAISVSDRVYEQYF.

This chain joins TRBV6-2 or TRBV6-3 and TRBJ2-5; TRBD2 agrees at 15 bases. The junction had 12 bases not matched to a gene; V was cut back by 5 bases and J by 5 bases. CDR3 length equals 18 residues. CDR1 is MNHEY, CDR2 SVGEGT, per germline. CDR3 in DNA: TGTGCCAGCAGTCCCCAGGGGGGACTAGCGGGAGGTTGGGAGACCCAGTACTTC. This gives the protein CASSPQGGLAGGWETQYF.

This clone was seen only a few times. The chain is built from TRBV2 and TRBJ2-7; maybe TRBD1 (6 bases). Germline V CDR1 and CDR2: SNHLY, FYNNEI. The CDR3 covers 13 residues. Trimming left V 5 bases short and J 2 bases short, with 10 bases between. CDR3 loop: CASSRTATYEQYF. The CDR3 nucleotides read TGTGCCAGCAGTCGGACAGCGACCTACGAGCAGTACTTC.

This chain joins TRBV3-1 (or the pseudogene TRBV3-2) and TRBJ1-2; 7 bases are shared with TRBD1. Germline CDR1 reads LGHDT; CDR2 reads YNNKEL (reference sequence). The V gene end was trimmed by 4 bases and the J gene end by 7 bases; junction bases not matched to a gene: 3. The CDR3 is made up of 12 amino acids. The CDR3 nucleotides are TGTGCCAGCAGCCCTACAGGGGCTGGCTACACCTTC. This encodes CASSPTGAGYTF.

The V call is TRBV19, the J call TRBJ2-3; the match to TRBD2 covers 7 bases. The V gene's germline CDR1 is LNHDA and CDR2 SQIVND (reference sequence). V dropped 5 bases and J dropped 1; count of bases not matched to a gene: 3. The CDR3 spans 14 residues. The chain's CDR3 is CASSPGGGTDTQYF. CDR3 nucleotides: TGTGCCAGTAGTCCGGGGGGTGGCACAGATACGCAGTATTTT.

The chain links TRBV5-1 to TRBJ2-1; 8 nucleotides align to TRBD2. The length of the CDR3 is 15 residues. With V trimmed by 5 bases and J by 0 bases, 4 bases remained unmatched. The germline V gene has CDR1 SGHRS and CDR2 YFSETQ. The CDR3 reads CASSTSGSSYNEQFF. CDR3 nucleotide sequence: TGCGCCAGCAGTACTAGCGGCAGCTCCTACAATGAGCAGTTCTTC.